Listed below are T cell receptor beta chains from one sample, sequenced in a study of T cell changes during pregnancy in multiple sclerosis. Libraries were prepared by immunoSEQ multiplex PCR; TCRdb keeps only in-frame clonotypes and omits some of them. The table includes roughly 58,000 clones, 94% detected once. Sequences were derived from CD8+ T cells from peripheral blood mononuclear cells, sampled in the third trimester of pregnancy. The receptors shown here come from a female donor with multiple sclerosis, enrolled in a pregnancy study. Both conserved end residues are part of each CDR3. Each record gives: D gene, J gene, V gene, clone size, CDR3 protein, CDR3 DNA. D genes are given only for firm matches. Clone size appears in some rows only: once, few, many, or a class for an expanded clone.

d_gene: TRBD1; j_gene: TRBJ1-2; v_gene: TRBV5-1; abundance: -; CDR3aa: CASSLKDRNYGYTF; CDR3nt: TGCGCCAGCAGCTTGAAGGACAGGAACTATGGCTACACCTTC
d_gene: -; j_gene: TRBJ1-5; v_gene: TRBV28; abundance: -; CDR3aa: CASGSAQEVSNQPQHF; CDR3nt: TGTGCCAGCGGAAGCGCTCAGGAGGTGAGCAATCAGCCCCAGCATTTT
d_gene: -; j_gene: TRBJ1-2; v_gene: TRBV5-4; abundance: -; CDR3aa: CASSLWPANYGYTF; CDR3nt: TGTGCCAGCAGCTTGTGGCCAGCTAACTATGGCTACACCTTC
d_gene: TRBD1; j_gene: TRBJ2-5; v_gene: TRBV5-1; abundance: -; CDR3aa: CASTTGGRQETQYF; CDR3nt: TGCGCCAGCACCACAGGGGGTCGTCAAGAGACCCAGTACTTC
d_gene: -; j_gene: TRBJ2-1; v_gene: TRBV4-1; abundance: -; CDR3aa: CASSLPLANEQFF; CDR3nt: TGCGCCAGCAGCCTCCCTCTAGCGAATGAGCAGTTCTTC
d_gene: TRBD1; j_gene: TRBJ2-3; v_gene: TRBV6-1; abundance: medium-sized; CDR3aa: CASSEGTGHTDTQYF; CDR3nt: TGTGCCAGCAGTGAAGGGACAGGGCACACAGATACGCAGTATTTT
d_gene: TRBD2; j_gene: TRBJ2-3; v_gene: TRBV5-6; abundance: -; CDR3aa: CASSLETGGQGDTQYF; CDR3nt: TGTGCCAGCAGCTTGGAAACGGGAGGGCAGGGAGATACGCAGTATTTT
d_gene: TRBD2; j_gene: TRBJ2-2; v_gene: TRBV5-6; abundance: -; CDR3aa: CASSLLRREGELFF; CDR3nt: TGTGCCAGCAGCCTGCTCCGGCGGGAGGGGGAGCTGTTTTTT
d_gene: -; j_gene: TRBJ2-1; v_gene: TRBV10-3; abundance: -; CDR3aa: CAISDRVDEQFF; CDR3nt: TGTGCCATCAGTGACCGGGTTGATGAGCAGTTCTTC
d_gene: TRBD2; j_gene: TRBJ2-2; v_gene: TRBV7-3; abundance: -; CDR3aa: CASSPRTSGSWNTGELFF; CDR3nt: TGTGCCAGCAGCCCCCGGACTAGCGGGAGTTGGAACACCGGGGAGCTGTTTTTT
d_gene: TRBD2; j_gene: TRBJ2-1; v_gene: TRBV5-6; abundance: -; CDR3aa: CASSLELAGGPYNEQFF; CDR3nt: TGTGCCAGCAGCTTGGAACTAGCGGGAGGGCCCTACAATGAGCAGTTCTTC
d_gene: -; j_gene: TRBJ2-3; v_gene: TRBV19; abundance: -; CDR3aa: CASNSPLARGDTQYF; CDR3nt: TGTGCCAGTAATAGTCCCCTAGCGAGGGGAGATACGCAGTATTTT
d_gene: -; j_gene: TRBJ2-7; v_gene: TRBV27; abundance: -; CDR3aa: CASSLSAGPRSYEQYF; CDR3nt: TGTGCCAGCAGTCTATCGGCGGGACCCCGCTCCTACGAGCAGTACTTC
d_gene: -; j_gene: TRBJ2-7; v_gene: TRBV6-5; abundance: -; CDR3aa: CASSYWQGSDEQYF; CDR3nt: TGTGCCAGCAGTTACTGGCAGGGATCCGACGAGCAGTACTTC
d_gene: TRBD1; j_gene: TRBJ2-1; v_gene: TRBV13; abundance: -; CDR3aa: CASSGDRGEDNEQFF; CDR3nt: TGTGCCAGCAGCGGAGACAGGGGCGAAGACAATGAGCAGTTCTTC
d_gene: -; j_gene: TRBJ2-7; v_gene: TRBV9; abundance: -; CDR3aa: CASSGETDSYEQYF; CDR3nt: TGTGCCAGCAGCGGAGAGACAGACTCCTACGAGCAGTACTTC
d_gene: TRBD2; j_gene: TRBJ2-7; v_gene: TRBV10-1; abundance: -; CDR3aa: CASSESQREGHNEQYF; CDR3nt: TGCGCCAGCAGTGAGTCGCAGCGGGAGGGCCATAACGAGCAGTACTTC
d_gene: TRBD1; j_gene: TRBJ1-2; v_gene: TRBV6-4; abundance: -; CDR3aa: CAPSKRTGPDPYGYTF; CDR3nt: TGTGCTCCTAGTAAGAGGACAGGCCCCGATCCGTATGGCTACACCTTC
d_gene: -; j_gene: TRBJ2-3; v_gene: TRBV9; abundance: -; CDR3aa: CASSVGSVDTQYF; CDR3nt: TGTGCCAGCAGCGTAGGTTCCGTAGATACGCAGTATTTT
d_gene: TRBD1; j_gene: TRBJ2-7; v_gene: TRBV5-5; abundance: -; CDR3aa: CASSFQGQYSYEQYF; CDR3nt: TGTGCCAGCAGCTTCCAGGGACAGTACTCCTACGAGCAGTACTTC
d_gene: TRBD1; j_gene: TRBJ1-2; v_gene: TRBV7-2; abundance: -; CDR3aa: CASSPGQGAYGYTF; CDR3nt: TGTGCCAGCAGCCCGGGACAGGGTGCCTACGGCTACACCTTC
d_gene: TRBD2; j_gene: TRBJ2-1; v_gene: TRBV2; abundance: once; CDR3aa: CASSPGRTSGSYNEQFF; CDR3nt: TGTGCCAGCAGTCCCGGTCGAACTAGCGGCTCCTACAATGAGCAGTTCTTC
d_gene: -; j_gene: TRBJ2-5; v_gene: TRBV18; abundance: once; CDR3aa: CASSSYTSNQETQYF; CDR3nt: TGTGCCAGCTCATCTTACACTAGCAATCAAGAGACCCAGTACTTC
d_gene: TRBD1; j_gene: TRBJ2-7; v_gene: TRBV27; abundance: -; CDR3aa: CASSLGQGTYEQYF; CDR3nt: TGTGCCAGCAGTCTCGGACAGGGGACCTACGAGCAGTACTTC
d_gene: TRBD2; j_gene: TRBJ2-7; v_gene: TRBV28; abundance: -; CDR3aa: CASSPTSGSYEQYF; CDR3nt: TGTGCCAGCAGCCCGACTAGCGGGAGTTACGAGCAGTACTTC
d_gene: TRBD1; j_gene: TRBJ1-1; v_gene: TRBV2; abundance: -; CDR3aa: CASSEGTGSTEAFF; CDR3nt: TGTGCCAGCAGTGAGGGGACAGGGAGTACTGAAGCTTTCTTT
d_gene: -; j_gene: TRBJ2-7; v_gene: TRBV19; abundance: -; CDR3aa: CASSTAGRDYEQYF; CDR3nt: TGTGCCAGTAGTACCGCGGGACGGGACTACGAGCAGTACTTC
d_gene: -; j_gene: TRBJ1-5; v_gene: TRBV28; abundance: -; CDR3aa: CASSLRDTNQPQHF; CDR3nt: TGTGCCAGCAGTTTAAGGGACACTAATCAGCCCCAGCATTTT
d_gene: TRBD2; j_gene: TRBJ2-5; v_gene: TRBV4-1; abundance: -; CDR3aa: CASSDGLAGVKTQYF; CDR3nt: TGCGCCAGCAGCGATGGACTAGCGGGAGTAAAGACCCAGTACTTC
d_gene: -; j_gene: TRBJ1-4; v_gene: TRBV4-3; abundance: -; CDR3aa: CASSQLRIATNEKLFF; CDR3nt: TGCGCCAGCAGCCAGCTCAGGATTGCAACTAATGAAAAACTGTTTTTT
d_gene: TRBD1; j_gene: TRBJ2-3; v_gene: TRBV27; abundance: -; CDR3aa: CASSLSPGTGADTQYF; CDR3nt: TGTGCCAGCAGTTTATCGCCAGGGACAGGGGCGGATACGCAGTATTTT
d_gene: -; j_gene: TRBJ2-1; v_gene: TRBV14; abundance: -; CDR3aa: CASSRGHDSYNEQFF; CDR3nt: TGTGCCAGCAGCCGGGGACACGACTCCTACAATGAGCAGTTCTTC
d_gene: TRBD1; j_gene: TRBJ1-1; v_gene: TRBV2; abundance: -; CDR3aa: CASSSPGQGRRNTEAFF; CDR3nt: TGTGCCAGCAGTTCCCCCGGACAGGGGCGGAGGAACACTGAAGCTTTCTTT
d_gene: -; j_gene: TRBJ1-1; v_gene: TRBV6-1; abundance: -; CDR3aa: CASSEALSGYTEAFF; CDR3nt: TGTGCCAGCAGTGAAGCACTCTCGGGATATACTGAAGCTTTCTTT
d_gene: -; j_gene: TRBJ2-7; v_gene: TRBV5-1; abundance: -; CDR3aa: CASSGDSSYEQYF; CDR3nt: TGCGCCAGCAGCGGTGACAGTTCCTACGAGCAGTACTTC
d_gene: -; j_gene: TRBJ1-2; v_gene: TRBV14; abundance: -; CDR3aa: CASSQDGGSRGYTF; CDR3nt: TGTGCCAGCAGCCAAGATGGAGGGTCTCGTGGCTACACCTTC
d_gene: TRBD2; j_gene: TRBJ2-5; v_gene: TRBV6-1; abundance: -; CDR3aa: CASSGASGIETQYF; CDR3nt: TGTGCCAGCAGTGGCGCTAGCGGTATAGAGACCCAGTACTTC
d_gene: TRBD2; j_gene: TRBJ2-1; v_gene: TRBV2; abundance: -; CDR3aa: CASKWAGLAPYNEQFF; CDR3nt: TGTGCCAGCAAGTGGGCAGGACTAGCGCCCTACAATGAGCAGTTCTTC
d_gene: TRBD2; j_gene: TRBJ2-1; v_gene: TRBV2; abundance: -; CDR3aa: CASNGLAGVGNEQFF; CDR3nt: TGTGCCAGCAATGGTCTAGCGGGGGTGGGAAATGAGCAGTTCTTC
d_gene: TRBD1; j_gene: TRBJ1-2; v_gene: TRBV6-6; abundance: once; CDR3aa: CASSYSDRAEGYTF; CDR3nt: TGTGCCAGCAGTTACTCCGACAGGGCGGAAGGCTACACCTTC
d_gene: TRBD2; j_gene: TRBJ2-1; v_gene: TRBV4-1; abundance: -; CDR3aa: CASSQPGLAGGTSYNEQFF; CDR3nt: TGCGCCAGCAGCCAACCCGGACTAGCGGGAGGCACCTCCTACAATGAGCAGTTCTTC
d_gene: TRBD2; j_gene: TRBJ2-3; v_gene: TRBV28; abundance: -; CDR3aa: CASSQTSGSEGTDTQYF; CDR3nt: TGTGCCAGCAGCCAAACTAGCGGGAGCGAAGGCACAGATACGCAGTATTTT
d_gene: TRBD1; j_gene: TRBJ1-4; v_gene: TRBV9; abundance: -; CDR3aa: CASSGGTGGITNEKLFF; CDR3nt: TGTGCCAGCAGCGGGGGAACAGGGGGCATTACTAATGAAAAACTGTTTTTT
d_gene: -; j_gene: TRBJ1-2; v_gene: TRBV29-1; abundance: -; CDR3aa: CSVEDIHGYTF; CDR3nt: TGCAGCGTTGAAGATATCCATGGCTACACCTTC
d_gene: -; j_gene: TRBJ1-4; v_gene: TRBV28; abundance: -; CDR3aa: CASSIRGYNEKLFF; CDR3nt: TGTGCCAGCAGTATTAGGGGGTATAATGAAAAACTGTTTTTT
d_gene: TRBD1; j_gene: TRBJ2-1; v_gene: TRBV7-9; abundance: -; CDR3aa: CACETGKEDEQFF; CDR3nt: TGTGCCTGCGAGACAGGGAAAGAGGATGAGCAGTTCTTC
d_gene: TRBD2; j_gene: TRBJ2-7; v_gene: TRBV18; abundance: -; CDR3aa: CASSPAGTRDFYEQYF; CDR3nt: TGTGCCAGCTCACCTGCCGGGACTAGGGATTTCTACGAGCAGTACTTC
d_gene: TRBD1; j_gene: TRBJ2-1; v_gene: TRBV4-2; abundance: few; CDR3aa: CASSQDAYMQGVYNEQFF; CDR3nt: TGTGCCAGCAGCCAAGACGCATATATGCAGGGGGTTTACAATGAGCAGTTCTTC
d_gene: TRBD2; j_gene: TRBJ2-3; v_gene: TRBV13; abundance: -; CDR3aa: CASSPRPAGVPDTQYF; CDR3nt: TGTGCCAGCAGCCCCAGGCCAGCGGGAGTTCCAGATACGCAGTATTTT
d_gene: TRBD1; j_gene: TRBJ1-1; v_gene: TRBV7-9; abundance: -; CDR3aa: CASSTQGAEAFF; CDR3nt: TGTGCCAGCAGCACACAGGGGGCTGAAGCTTTCTTT
d_gene: TRBD1; j_gene: TRBJ1-1; v_gene: TRBV5-1; abundance: -; CDR3aa: CASSLEDRVGTTEAFF; CDR3nt: TGCGCCAGCAGCTTGGAGGACAGGGTGGGTACCACTGAAGCTTTCTTT
d_gene: TRBD2; j_gene: TRBJ2-7; v_gene: TRBV5-1; abundance: -; CDR3aa: CASSPGAASGRAVYEQYF; CDR3nt: TGCGCCAGCAGCCCCGGGGCGGCTAGCGGGAGGGCCGTCTACGAGCAGTACTTC
d_gene: -; j_gene: TRBJ1-3; v_gene: TRBV7-3; abundance: -; CDR3aa: CASSLSPPGRGNTIYF; CDR3nt: TGTGCCAGCAGCTTATCCCCCCCAGGAAGAGGAAACACCATATATTTT
d_gene: TRBD1; j_gene: TRBJ1-3; v_gene: TRBV2; abundance: -; CDR3aa: CASSEGRGLISGNTIYF; CDR3nt: TGTGCCAGCAGTGAGGGCAGGGGGCTCATCTCTGGAAACACCATATATTTT
d_gene: TRBD1; j_gene: TRBJ1-2; v_gene: TRBV5-1; abundance: -; CDR3aa: CASSPGTGLAYGYTF; CDR3nt: TGCGCCAGCAGCCCTGGGACAGGGCTCGCCTATGGCTACACCTTC
d_gene: TRBD2; j_gene: TRBJ2-2; v_gene: TRBV10-1; abundance: -; CDR3aa: CASSRTSDTGELFF; CDR3nt: TGCGCCAGCAGTCGGACTAGCGACACCGGGGAGCTGTTTTTT
d_gene: TRBD2; j_gene: TRBJ2-1; v_gene: TRBV29-1; abundance: -; CDR3aa: CSVGTTLSNEQFF; CDR3nt: TGCAGCGTCGGGACTACCTTGAGTAATGAGCAGTTCTTC
d_gene: TRBD1; j_gene: TRBJ2-6; v_gene: TRBV4-1; abundance: -; CDR3aa: CASSGTGVGANVLTF; CDR3nt: TGCGCCAGCAGCGGCACAGGGGTCGGGGCCAACGTCCTGACTTTC
d_gene: -; j_gene: TRBJ2-7; v_gene: TRBV6-1; abundance: -; CDR3aa: CASSVGRGPSYEQYF; CDR3nt: TGTGCCAGCAGTGTGGGCAGGGGTCCCTCCTACGAGCAGTACTTC